These 30 T cell receptor beta chains came from one sample sequenced in a study of shared clonotypes between healthy human individuals (dated by TCRdb to about 2020). For the CD8 naive samples, CD45RO-negative cells were positively selected for CCR7, yielding a CD45RA+CCR7+ population from which TemRA cells were excluded. Library prep was done by the immunoSEQ multiplex PCR assay. TCRdb mirrors the immuneACCESS table, restricted to in-frame sequences. Some clones are absent from its copies; in checked studies, under half trace to an unresolved V gene, and the reason for the others is unknown. Present in this sample are about 590,000 clones, over 95% of which were seen just once. 0.11% of the sample is in the top ten clones. Sequences were obtained from naive CD8+ T cells sorted from blood. The sample's cell subset or site, from its label and the paper: CD45RA+CCR7+. The source of these receptors is a woman in her 30s in good health.

The gene calls are TRBV27 and TRBJ2-2; D gene ambiguous. The CDR3 spans 13 residues. Germline V gives CDR1 MNHEY, CDR2 SMNVEV (reference sequence). V gave up 4 bases and J gave up 4 bases, with 7 bases separating them. The CDR3 sequence: CASSSSFTGELFF. Here the CDR3 DNA reads TGTGCCAGCAGTTCCTCGTTCACCGGGGAGCTGTTTTTT.

CDR3 sequence (DNA): TGTGCCAGCGAGGGGGCGGGAGTCCAAGAGACCCAGTACTTC. Protein sequence: CASEGAGVQETQYF. The rearrangement links TRBV7-9 to TRBJ2-5; D possibly matches TRBD1 or TRBD2 (7 bases each). Germline values: CDR1 SEHNR, CDR2 FQNEAQ (reference sequence). Trimming shortened V by 8 bases and J by 1 base, and 14 bases separated the two germline ends. CDR3 size: 14 residues.

The chain's CDR3 is CASSLDWTAGQPQHF. In nucleotides, the CDR3 is TGCGCCAGCAGCTTGGATTGGACAGCGGGTCAGCCCCAGCATTTT. J is TRBJ1-5 and V is TRBV5-1; D might be TRBD1 (6 bases). The CDR3 has 15 amino acids. Germline V gives CDR1 SGHRS, CDR2 YFSETQ. Between the trimmed V and J ends, which lost 0 bases and 6 bases, there was a span of 13 bases.

The chain joins TRBV5-8 to TRBJ2-7; D remains unclear. The germline V and J ends were trimmed by 1 base and 1 base, with 9 bases remaining between them. Germline CDR1 and CDR2: SGHTS and YDEGEE. This CDR3 contains 14 residues. The DNA of the CDR3 is TGTGCCAGCAGCTTGTGGCTAGGATCCTACGAGCAGTACTTC. This sequence encodes CASSLWLGSYEQYF.

This clone was seen a handful of times. This sequence joins TRBV6-4 and TRBJ1-1; no clear D. CDR1 and CDR2 (germline): MRHNA, SNTAGT. The CDR3 length is 13 residues. V was pared by 3 bases and J by 0 bases, with 5 bases between. CDR3 nucleotide sequence: TGTGCCAGCAGTGAACGGATGAACACTGAAGCTTTCTTT. It encodes CASSERMNTEAFF.

Notes on this clone: One base away lies a much larger clone, so this may be a sequencing read error. J is TRBJ2-7 and V is TRBV11-1; no definite D call. The CDR3 is 11 residues long. Looked up from germline, CDR1 is SGHAT and CDR2 is FQDESV (reference sequence). V lost 4 bases, J lost 3 bases, and 4 bases lay in between. The CDR3 protein is CASSSYYEQYF. The CDR3 bases are TGTGCCAGCAGCTCCTACTACGAGCAGTACTTC.

The rearrangement joins TRBV5-6 to TRBJ2-7; 7 nucleotides agree with TRBD2. Germline V gene data show CDR1 as SGHDT and CDR2 as YYEEEE. This CDR3 has 14 amino acids. The V and J ends lost 5 bases and 2 bases, in that order; junction bases with no gene match: 7. CDR3 DNA: TGTGCCAGCAGTCCCACTAGCGCAACCTACGAGCAGTACTTC. Amino acid sequence: CASSPTSATYEQYF.

The CDR3 spells CASSQDPGTSYEQYF. CDR3 bases: TGCGCCAGCAGCCAAGATCCCGGCACGTCCTACGAGCAGTACTTC. The chain has TRBV4-1 and TRBJ2-7; no clear D gene. Trimming left V 0 bases short and J 1 base short, with 10 bases between. The V gene's germline CDR1 is MGHRA and CDR2 YSYEKL. The CDR3 is 15 amino acids.

The gene calls are TRBV9 and TRBJ2-7; TRBD2 agrees at 8 bases. This CDR3 region has 15 residues. V trimming: 0 bases; J trimming: 4 bases; junction bases outside the gene matches: 6. Germline V gene sequence: CDR1 SGDLS, CDR2 YYNGEE. The CDR3 region is CASSVASGSPYEQYF. The CDR3 DNA sequence: TGTGCCAGCAGCGTAGCAAGCGGGAGCCCTTACGAGCAGTACTTC. The full variable domain, rest sourced from reference TRBV9 and TRBJ2-7, is DSGVTQTPKHLITATGQRVTLRCSPRSGDLSVYWYQQSLDQGLQFLIQYYNGEERAKGNILERFSAQQFPDLHSELNLSSLELGDSALYFCASSVASGSPYEQYFGPGTRLTVT.

The CDR3: CASSPWQFGQPQHF. The CDR3 DNA reads TGTGCCAGCAGCCCCTGGCAGTTTGGTCAGCCCCAGCATTTT. The V gene is TRBV27, the J gene TRBJ1-5; D gene ambiguous. V dropped 6 bases and J dropped 6 bases, with 15 bases sitting between them. The CDR3 covers 14 residues. The germline V gene has CDR1 MNHEY and CDR2 SMNVEV (reference sequence).

The chain joins TRBV28 to TRBJ1-5, with no clear D. The CDR3 has 15 residues. Per the germline V gene, CDR1 is MDHEN and CDR2 is SYDVKM. V was clipped by 7 bases and J by 3 bases, with 16 bases between them. Here the CDR3 DNA reads TGTGCCAGCATAAAGACTCCGCAACCCAATCAGCCCCAGCATTTT. As protein: CASIKTPQPNQPQHF.

The V gene is TRBV29-1, the J gene TRBJ1-1, with a tentative D call TRBD1 (6 bases). V dropped 7 bases and J dropped 0 bases, with 21 bases sitting between them. The CDR3 length is 16 residues. The germline V gene encodes CDR1 SQVTM and CDR2 ANQGSEA. CDR3 amino acids: CSARRGGLTMNTEAFF. The CDR3 DNA sequence: TGCAGCGCTCGCCGGGGGGGCCTAACCATGAACACTGAAGCTTTCTTT.

The rearrangement links TRBV5-6 to TRBJ2-7, with D perhaps TRBD1 (6 bases). Germline V gives CDR1 SGHDT, CDR2 YYEEEE. V was trimmed by 1 base and J by 2 bases, leaving 13 bases between them. The CDR3 has 15 amino acids. In DNA form, the CDR3 reads TGTGCCAGCAGCTTGTTAAACAGGGTAACCTACGAGCAGTACTTC. Translated, it gives CASSLLNRVTYEQYF.

As for this clone: The sample carries other DNA sequences with the same CDR3. The CDR3 loop reads CASSLSREQYF. The CDR3 DNA reads TGTGCCAGCAGCTTGAGTCGCGAGCAGTACTTC. V usage is TRBV5-8 and J usage is TRBJ2-7; D gene uncertain. CDR3 size: 11 residues. In germline, CDR1 is SGHTS, CDR2 YDEGEE. V was cut by 1 base and J by 6 bases, with 5 bases left in between. Supplemented by reference TRBV5-8 and TRBJ2-7, the full variable domain reads EAGVTQSPTHLIKTRGQQATLRCSPISGHTSVYWYQQALGLGLQFLLWYDEGEERNRGNFPPRFSGRQFPNYSSELNVNALELEDSALYLCASSLSREQYFGPGTRLTVT.

This clone was found once. This chain links TRBV11-3 with TRBJ2-1, with 7 nucleotides matching TRBD2. V shed 5 bases and J 7 bases; nucleotides not matched to a gene: 8. The V gene's germline CDR1 is SGHNT and CDR2 YENEEA. The CDR3 length is 14 residues. The CDR3 reads CASSQGLLPNEQFF. In DNA form, the CDR3 reads TGTGCCAGCAGCCAGGGACTACTCCCTAATGAGCAGTTCTTC.

The chain uses TRBV4-1 and TRBJ2-1; 10 positions agree with TRBD2. The germline V gene has CDR1 MGHRA and CDR2 YSYEKL. The junction had 7 bases not matched to a gene; V was cut back by 7 bases and J by 4 bases. The CDR3 sequence is 15 residues long. Here the CDR3 reads CASTSGLATYNEQFF. The CDR3, as DNA: TGCGCCAGCACCTCGGGACTAGCGACATACAATGAGCAGTTCTTC.

The gene calls are TRBV28 and TRBJ2-3, with 10 bases matching TRBD2. The CDR3 sequence is 19 residues long. After removal of 6 bases from V and 3 bases from J, the junction contained 18 bases not matched to a gene. CDR1 MDHEN and CDR2 SYDVKM come from the germline V gene. The DNA for the CDR3 is TGTGCCAGCAGCCTGATACTAGCGGGATCAACCCGGGGGACAGATACGCAGTATTTT. Translating gives CASSLILAGSTRGTDTQYF.

The chain has TRBV9 and TRBJ1-1; D gene uncertain. Trimming left V 1 base short and J 0 bases short, with 13 bases between. The CDR3 spans 16 residues. CDR1 and CDR2 (germline): SGDLS, YYNGEE. The CDR3 DNA reads as TGTGCCAGCAGCGTAAATAGTGAGACCATGAACACTGAAGCTTTCTTT. Translating it yields CASSVNSETMNTEAFF. The full variable domain, its missing parts supplied by reference TRBV9 and TRBJ1-1, is DSGVTQTPKHLITATGQRVTLRCSPRSGDLSVYWYQQSLDQGLQFLIQYYNGEERAKGNILERFSAQQFPDLHSELNLSSLELGDSALYFCASSVNSETMNTEAFFGQGTRLTVV.

The CDR3 DNA sequence: TGTGCCAGTAGTATGCTCCCACCAGGGGGGCACGAGCAGTACTTC. Translation gives CASSMLPPGGHEQYF. This chain joins TRBV19 and TRBJ2-7, with D maybe TRBD1 (7 bases). This CDR3 contains 15 residues. Germline V lookup: CDR1 LNHDA, CDR2 SQIVND (reference sequence). V dropped 3 bases and J dropped 5 bases, with 17 bases sitting between them.

This sequence joins TRBV7-9 and TRBJ2-5; TRBD2 is a possible D gene (5 bases). The germline V and J ends were trimmed by 7 bases and 5 bases, with 20 bases remaining between them. The germline CDR1 and CDR2 sequences are SEHNR and FQNEAQ (reference sequence). The CDR3 is 15 amino acids. CDR3 bases: TGTGCCAGCACCACCCGGGATGGGAGACTGGAGACCCAGTACTTC. Amino acid sequence: CASTTRDGRLETQYF. Variable domain in full (rest from reference TRBV7-9 and TRBJ2-5): DTGVSQNPRHKITKRGQNVTFRCDPISEHNRLYWYRQTLGQGPEFLTYFQNEAQLEKSRLLSDRFSAERPKGSFSTLEIQRTEQGDSAMYLCASTTRDGRLETQYFGPGTRLLVL.

The genes are TRBV27 and TRBJ1-1, with D possibly TRBD1 on 5 matching bases. Trimming removed 0 bases from V and 1 base from J, with 9 bases in between. This CDR3 contains 15 residues. The germline gives CDR1 MNHEY, CDR2 SMNVEV (reference sequence). The DNA for the CDR3 is TGTGCCAGCAGTTTATCAGCCGGGGCGAACACTGAAGCTTTCTTT. The encoded protein is CASSLSAGANTEAFF.

This chain connects TRBV7-8 to TRBJ1-6, with D unresolved. Trimming took off 2 bases at V and 0 bases at J, with 11 bases between the two ends. The CDR3 runs 17 residues. In germline, CDR1 is SGHVS, CDR2 FQNEAQ. This CDR3 is CASSLIADRSYNSPLHF. DNA of the CDR3: TGTGCCAGCAGCTTAATAGCTGACCGCTCCTATAATTCACCCCTCCACTTT.

The rearrangement uses TRBV7-9 and TRBJ2-1; D call uncertain. From germline, CDR1 is SEHNR and CDR2 FQNEAQ (reference sequence). The CDR3 spans 16 residues. The V gene lost 1 base and the J gene lost 10 bases, with 20 bases spanning the gap. Here the CDR3 reads CASSLGKSRPVREQFF. CDR3 sequence (DNA): TGTGCCAGCAGCTTAGGGAAGTCCAGGCCCGTTCGAGAGCAGTTCTTC.

This chain joins TRBV28 and TRBJ1-2, with a possible D match to TRBD1 (5 bases). There are 15 residues in the CDR3. Per the germline V gene, CDR1 is MDHEN and CDR2 is SYDVKM. The V gene lost 6 bases and the J gene lost 0 bases, with 14 bases spanning the gap. The DNA of the CDR3 is TGTGCCAGCAGCCCCCGAGGACAAACTAACTATGGCTACACCTTC. It is translated as CASSPRGQTNYGYTF.

This sequence joins TRBV7-9 and TRBJ2-3, with a tentative D call TRBD2 (6 bases). Trimming pared 8 bases from V and 2 bases from J, leaving 11 bases between. Germline values: CDR1 SEHNR, CDR2 FQNEAQ (reference sequence). The CDR3 loop spans 13 amino acids. The CDR3 loop reads CASRRGDTDTQYF. The CDR3 DNA reads TGTGCCAGCCGCCGCGGGGACACAGATACGCAGTATTTT. Variable domain in full (rest from reference TRBV7-9 and TRBJ2-3): DTGVSQNPRHKITKRGQNVTFRCDPISEHNRLYWYRQTLGQGPEFLTYFQNEAQLEKSRLLSDRFSAERPKGSFSTLEIQRTEQGDSAMYLCASRRGDTDTQYFGPGTRLTVL.

The chain joins TRBV11-2 to TRBJ2-7, with TRBD1 identical over 9 bases. Germline CDR1 SGHAT, CDR2 FQNNGV. V lost 5 bases, J lost 2 bases, and 4 bases stayed unmatched. This CDR3 contains 14 residues. The CDR3: CASSPDRGTYEQYF. The CDR3 nucleotides are TGTGCCAGCAGCCCGGACAGGGGTACCTACGAGCAGTACTTC.

V and J are TRBV27 and TRBJ1-1; TRBD1 aligns across 7 bases. Germline values: CDR1 MNHEY, CDR2 SMNVEV (reference sequence). V shed 2 bases, J shed 0 bases, and the junction held 6 bases outside the gene matches. The CDR3 has 16 residues. CDR3: CASSLTEGQLNTEAFF. In DNA, the CDR3 is TGTGCCAGCAGTTTAACGGAGGGACAGTTGAACACTGAAGCTTTCTTT.

To note about this clone: In the same sample, other DNA sequences code for this CDR3. The rearrangement uses TRBV20-1 and TRBJ2-1; D is unresolved. V was pared by 2 bases and J by 7 bases, with 6 bases between. The CDR3 is 11 residues long. Germline-derived CDR1 and CDR2 are DFQATT and SNEGSKA (reference sequence). The CDR3 spells CSARLVNEQFF. In DNA, the CDR3 is TGCAGTGCTAGACTAGTGAATGAGCAGTTCTTC.

The V gene is TRBV7-9, the J gene TRBJ2-2; D remains ambiguous. V was trimmed by 5 bases and J by 1 base, leaving 8 bases between them. Germline V CDR1 and CDR2: SEHNR, FQNEAQ (reference sequence). The CDR3 has 14 residues. The CDR3 region is CASSDEGNTGELFF. Here the CDR3 DNA reads TGTGCCAGCAGCGATGAAGGGAACACCGGGGAGCTGTTTTTT.

The rearrangement links TRBV16 to TRBJ2-2; D may be TRBD1 (5 bases). The CDR3 extends over 16 amino acids. CDR1 and CDR2 (germline): KGHSY, FQNENV. Between the trimmed V and J ends, which lost 1 base and 2 bases, there was a span of 11 bases. The CDR3 is CASSQWKGSNTGELFF. The CDR3, as DNA: TGTGCCAGCAGCCAATGGAAGGGGTCCAACACCGGGGAGCTGTTTTTT.